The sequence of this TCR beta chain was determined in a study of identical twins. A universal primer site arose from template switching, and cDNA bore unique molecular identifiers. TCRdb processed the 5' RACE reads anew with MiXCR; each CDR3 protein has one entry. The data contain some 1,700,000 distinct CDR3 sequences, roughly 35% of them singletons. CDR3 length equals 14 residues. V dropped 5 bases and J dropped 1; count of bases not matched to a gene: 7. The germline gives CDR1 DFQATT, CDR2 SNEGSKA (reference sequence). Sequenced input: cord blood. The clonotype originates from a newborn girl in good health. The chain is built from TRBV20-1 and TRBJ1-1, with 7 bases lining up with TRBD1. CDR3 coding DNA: TGCAGTGCTGCTCAGACAGGGCCGAACACTGAAGCTTTCTTT. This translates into CSAAQTGPNTEAFF.